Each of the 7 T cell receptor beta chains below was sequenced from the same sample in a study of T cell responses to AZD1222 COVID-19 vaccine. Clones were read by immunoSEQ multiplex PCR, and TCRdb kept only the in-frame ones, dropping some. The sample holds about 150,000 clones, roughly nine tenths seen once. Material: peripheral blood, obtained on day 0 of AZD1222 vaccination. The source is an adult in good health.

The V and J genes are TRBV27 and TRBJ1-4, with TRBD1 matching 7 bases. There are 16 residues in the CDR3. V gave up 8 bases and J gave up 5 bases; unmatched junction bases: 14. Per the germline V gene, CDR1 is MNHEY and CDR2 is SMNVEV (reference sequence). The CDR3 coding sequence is TGTGCCAGCGCCCCCAGGGGGGTAGGTGTGAATGAAAAACTGTTTTTT. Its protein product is CASAPRGVGVNEKLFF.

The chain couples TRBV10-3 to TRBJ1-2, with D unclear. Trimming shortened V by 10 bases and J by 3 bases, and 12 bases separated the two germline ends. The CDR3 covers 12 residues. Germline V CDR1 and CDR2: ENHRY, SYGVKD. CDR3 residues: CATRDGDYGYTF. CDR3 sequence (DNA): TGTGCCACGAGAGACGGAGACTATGGCTACACCTTC.

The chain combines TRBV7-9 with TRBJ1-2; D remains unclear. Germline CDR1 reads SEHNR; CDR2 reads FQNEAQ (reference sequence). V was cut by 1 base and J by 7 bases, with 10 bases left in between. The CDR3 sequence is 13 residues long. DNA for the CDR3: TGTGCCAGCAGCTTAGAGGTCGGCCGTGGCTACACCTTC. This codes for CASSLEVGRGYTF.

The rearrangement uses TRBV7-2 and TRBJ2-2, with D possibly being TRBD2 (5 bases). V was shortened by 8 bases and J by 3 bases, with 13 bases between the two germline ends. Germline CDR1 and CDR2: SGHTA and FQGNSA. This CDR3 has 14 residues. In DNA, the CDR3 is TGTGCCAGCTCGATAAAGGGAGACACCGGGGAGCTGTTTTTT. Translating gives CASSIKGDTGELFF.

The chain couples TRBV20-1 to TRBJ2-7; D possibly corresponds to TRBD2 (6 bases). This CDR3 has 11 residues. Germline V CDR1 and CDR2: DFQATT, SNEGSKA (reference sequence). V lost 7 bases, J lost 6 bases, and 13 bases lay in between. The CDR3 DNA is TGCAGTGGTGGCGGGGAGTCCGAGCAGTACTTC. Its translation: CSGGGESEQYF.

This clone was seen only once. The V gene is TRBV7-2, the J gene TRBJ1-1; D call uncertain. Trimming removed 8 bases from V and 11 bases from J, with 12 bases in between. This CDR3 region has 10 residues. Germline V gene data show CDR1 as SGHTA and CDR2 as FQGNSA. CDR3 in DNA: TGTGCCAGCCTTGGTCAAAGGGCTTTCTTT. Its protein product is CASLGQRAFF.

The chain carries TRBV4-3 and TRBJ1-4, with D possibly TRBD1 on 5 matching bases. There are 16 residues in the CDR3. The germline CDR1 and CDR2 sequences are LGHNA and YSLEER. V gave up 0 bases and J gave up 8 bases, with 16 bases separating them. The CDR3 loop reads CASSQDYQLGQEKLFF. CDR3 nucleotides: TGCGCCAGCAGCCAAGATTATCAGCTGGGGCAGGAAAAACTGTTTTTT.